This TCR beta chain was observed in a study of cytomegalovirus exposure and HLA in healthy donors (dated by TCRdb to 2015 to 2018). Describing the broader study: In an earlier analysis of under 750 of the donors, less than 350 Gb of sequence data and 117 million unique TCR beta sequences from about 179 million T cells were reported. The aim of the study was to test whether cataloging public T cell receptors could identify signatures of past pathogen exposure. Rather than drawing on any new phenotypic data, the later analysis identified candidate immune exposures from TCR beta sequences and the way those sequences occurred across donors. Class I and class II HLA loci were covered by the typing at four-digit resolution. The number of donors typed differed by locus, with about 629-630 for A, B, C, DRB1 and DQB1, roughly 520 for DQA1, about 610 for DPA1, and 472 for DPB1. The T cell repertoires of 670 or so subjects were profiled by immunosequencing and related to cytomegalovirus serostatus. Because of strong linkage in the cohort, roughly five DR-DQ haplotypes were treated as single units for association and clustering. Alongside the repertoire data, information on donor age, sex, ethnicity and CMV serostatus was compiled. Every discovery cohort repertoire had been produced on one sequencing platform. An earlier analysis of 587 of the donors used high-throughput TCR beta sequencing to judge whether each TCR beta V gene segment behaved as functional or pseudogenic. A later analysis re-analyzed previously published TCR beta repertoires from approximately 670 donors and added high-resolution HLA genotyping to study TCR occurrence patterns. A later genetic analysis took genome-wide SNP genotypes for 398 of the 666 donors and used that subset as a discovery cohort. An early release covering 500 to 750 HLA-typed donors comprised roughly 300 gigabases of sequencing data and roughly 85 million unique TCR sequences. Of the 300 to 400 genotyped donors, approximately 82% fell in the genetic ancestry cluster associated with self-reported Caucasian donors. Besides the first cohort of some 670 subjects, a separate validation cohort made up of roughly 120 different subjects was used. Across around 400 genotyped donors of the cohort, an average of about 240,000 unique TCR beta nucleotide sequences per donor were sequenced, and approximately 19% of those sequences were non-productive. To predict cytomegalovirus infection status, the study brought together high-throughput TCR immunosequencing, statistical association of individual TCRs with disease status, and machine learning. What the research found in general, with its limitations: Because some donors lacked HLA typing at each locus, the association tests relied only on the typed subset. Because counts were too low, seventeen rarely observed V segments, including chromosome 9 orphons, were excluded from the earlier analysis of some 540 of the donors. Correlated functional status among segregating V segments might reflect linkage disequilibrium, but an unknown experimental factor could not be ruled out. The 87-base-pair reads could not distinguish some IMGT-functional V segments, including TRBV6-2 and TRBV6-3, so those segments were excluded. In a later analysis, HLA-associated TCR beta chains were found to be more clonally expanded and to have lower generation probabilities than equally common non-associated chains. A later analysis associated 15,000 or so TCR beta sequences with specific HLA alleles at a false discovery rate of 0.05. In an earlier analysis of roughly 560 of the donors, most TCR beta V segments were observed in productive rearrangements about 87% or about 30% of the time, broadly matching IMGT annotations. A later analysis reported that several top co-occurrence clusters appeared linked to parvovirus B19, influenza, CMV and Epstein-Barr virus. The sequencing pipeline was judged likely to have produced a cluster of highly shared sequence variants as a technical artifact. Immune exposure information for the cohort was limited to CMV serostatus. In vitro tests confirmed that a few of the cytomegalovirus-associated TCR beta chains recognize cytomegalovirus antigens. When HLA alleles, especially DR and DQ, strongly co-occurred, TCR associations were difficult to assign to individual alleles. Compared with the approximately 700-donor mean, donors in an Asian-associated ancestry cluster had fewer N-insertions in productive TCRs, according to a later genetic analysis. Only TCR beta chains were sequenced in this cohort, and the absence of alpha or paired-chain data limited detectable features. Sequencing depth was assumed to be roughly uniform across donors in the presence/absence analyses, though that assumption may not hold. In a later analysis, most CMV-associated TCR beta chains were found to appear HLA-restricted, with HLA associations seemingly driven largely by CMV exposure. The authors suggested that the approach could potentially be extended to other disease states and immunological phenotypes. Most TCR sequences were observed very rarely across donors, whereas some public TCRs were present in many individuals. A later genetic analysis associated a missense DCLRE1C variant with V-gene and J-gene trimming of TCR beta chains, and an independent cohort replicated the association. Cytomegalovirus status was reported to be diagnosed by the classifier with high specificity and sensitivity in both the original and validation cohorts. A further reported finding was that TCR beta sequences accurately predicted the HLA-A and HLA-B alleles for most subjects in the first cohort. In the study, 164 TCR beta chains were listed as associated with cytomegalovirus. A later analysis found that TCR association rates varied across HLA loci, with DRB1 alleles showing the most associated TCRs and HLA-C alleles the fewest.

The CDR3, cysteine through phenylalanine, is 14 amino acids long. CDR3 DNA is the only sequence kept; it has 42 bases, read in frame from the first base. A distance of 9 bases separates the germline ends of V and J, which lose 1 base and 4 bases respectively. Reading the germline V gene (reference sequence) gives CDR1 SEHNR and CDR2 FQNEAQ. Receptor libraries were prepared by the immunoSEQ multiplex PCR assay. For the multiplex PCR, a mixture combining 60 forward primers for TCR Vbeta segments and 13 reverse primers for TCR Jbeta segments was used. Amplification of the CDR3 region of rearranged TCR beta genes was performed with a multiplex PCR assay on genomic DNA. The amplified TCR beta libraries were sequenced on the Illumina HiSeq System as 87-base-pair reads. The paper's data handling went like this. In a later analysis, some 80 million unique TCR beta chains were counted across the roughly 610 repertoires, and around 10 million of these chains were shared by at least two donors. Raw reads were error-corrected and collapsed into unique sequences with a nearest-neighbor algorithm that merged closely related sequences to remove PCR and sequencing errors. V, D and J gene segments were assigned by aligning CDR3 sequences to IMGT reference sequences. Each retained sequence needed at least a six-nucleotide match to both a V gene segment and a J gene segment. Rearrangements were called productive when the CDR3 lacked stop codons and stayed in frame with V and J; all others were non-productive. CDR3 was defined according to IMGT convention as the region running from the second conserved V-encoded cysteine to the conserved J-encoded phenylalanine. In an earlier analysis of just under 600 of the donors, sequences lacking an unambiguous match to a single V gene segment were excluded. In an earlier analysis of around 590 of the donors, a V segment was called functional when productive rearrangements were above 56.7%, and segregating when the standard deviation between donors exceeded 5%. A statistical classification framework was built to diagnose cytomegalovirus status from the catalog of TCR beta chain sequences. In a later analysis, V and J genes were assigned by comparing TCR nucleotide sequences against IMGT/GENE-DB human TR gene sequences. The TCRdist pipeline was used in a later analysis to assign CDR3 sequences and most-parsimonious VDJ recombination scenarios. In a later analysis, each TCR beta chain was defined by its CDR3 amino acid sequence together with its V-gene family, and reads without a unique V-gene family were excluded. In a later analysis, around 650 highly shared, low-generation-probability nucleotide sequences were removed to address suspected cross-contamination and a sequencing artifact. A later analysis calculated a clonal expansion index for each public chain from normalized within-repertoire ranks of inferred template counts. Generation probabilities in a later analysis came from a VDJ recombination model fitted to out-of-frame rearrangements, and those results were checked against IGoR. In a later analysis, hypergeometric tests were used to score TCR-TCR, TCR-HLA and TCR-CMV co-occurrence, with a repertoire-size bias correction applied to TCR pairs. In a later analysis, false discovery rates were estimated by permuting HLA or CMV assignments 20 times. In a later analysis, co-occurring TCRs were grouped using DBSCAN, with TCRdist sequence similarity added in when clustering inside HLA-allele-positive subsets. For co-occurrence clustering, repertoires with fewer than 30,000 or more than 120,000 public chains were excluded, along with about five repertoires with anomalous nucleotide sharing. Sourced from immuneACCESS, this table was stored by TCRdb with only in-frame sequences that have V and J called. A share of the clones is absent; for the studies checked, an unresolved V gene accounts for under half, and the remainder has no known explanation. V, J and clone size reflect that table, while D and trimming were determined from the DNA. This sample lists about 200,000 clones; over 75% were detected once. The ten largest clones take up 2% to 2.5% of the sample.

The cohort was made up of 650 to 700 healthy bone marrow donors. At the time of sampling, every cohort member was nominally healthy, though immune exposures that went unrecorded were likely present. The donor was CMV seronegative and belonged to the group of 350 or so seronegative cohort members. Each donor provided a peripheral blood sample, and peripheral blood mononuclear cells were used for TCR beta sequencing. Genomic DNA was extracted from the blood cell samples with the Qiagen DNeasy Blood Extraction Kit. Comment on this clone: Its antigen is not yet known. No quality values exist for individual bases; no much larger clone is one base distant.

The V and J segments used are TRBV7-9 and TRBJ2-3; tentative D gene TRBD2, with 7 bases matching. The TCR sequence derives from a woman in her 50s in good health and CMV-seronegative. Sequences were obtained from PBMCs. CDR3 reads: CASSLGGGADTQYF. The sequence in DNA is TGTGCCAGCAGCTTAGGGGGGGGCGCAGATACGCAGTATTTT.